This T cell receptor (beta chain) stems from a study of T cell responses to AZD1222 COVID-19 vaccine. The CDR3 has 14 residues. Germline V gene sequence: CDR1 SNHLY, CDR2 FYNNEI. V was cut by 1 base and J by 2 bases, with 7 bases left in between. Using immunoSEQ multiplex PCR, the repertoire was profiled, and TCRdb retains in-frame clones only, with some absent. Of around 150,000 clones in the sample, just under 95% were seen once. The TCR originated in an adult in good health. The material sequenced was peripheral blood, taken on day 0 of AZD1222 vaccination. The chain employs TRBV2 and TRBJ2-3; D call uncertain. The CDR3 loop reads CASSEVGFTDTQYF. The CDR3 DNA reads TGTGCCAGCAGTGAAGTGGGATTCACAGATACGCAGTATTTT.